The rows below give T cell receptor beta chains drawn from one sample of a study of T cells in localized non-small cell lung cancer. Using immunoSEQ multiplex PCR, the repertoire was profiled, and TCRdb retains in-frame clones only, with some absent. This sample has some 17,000 clones, with 80% to 90% found just once. Sequences were derived from peripheral blood, sampled before any cancer treatment. Source of these receptors: a male donor aged 60 or over with stage III lung adenocarcinoma. CDR3s include the opening cysteine and the closing phenylalanine or tryptophan. A D gene is named only where the DNA matches it firmly. Clone size is given for some rows only: seen once, a few or many times, or a class if the clone is expanded.

abundance: NA
d_gene: NA
j_gene: TRBJ1-6
v_gene: TRBV6-5
CDR3nt: TGTGCCAGCAGTGCCAACTCCTATAATTCACCCCTCCACTTT
CDR3aa: CASSANSYNSPLHF

abundance: NA
d_gene: NA
j_gene: TRBJ2-5
v_gene: TRBV2
CDR3nt: TGTGCCAGCAGCGGGGGTAGGGGTCCGCAAGAGACCCAGTACTTC
CDR3aa: CASSGGRGPQETQYF

abundance: NA
d_gene: NA
j_gene: TRBJ1-1
v_gene: TRBV6-1
CDR3nt: TGTGCCAGCAGTGAAGCGTGGGGATTCACTGAAGCTTTCTTT
CDR3aa: CASSEAWGFTEAFF

abundance: NA
d_gene: NA
j_gene: TRBJ2-7
v_gene: TRBV19
CDR3nt: TGTGCCAGTAGTGGGGACGTAGACTACGAGCAGTACTTC
CDR3aa: CASSGDVDYEQYF

abundance: NA
d_gene: NA
j_gene: TRBJ1-4
v_gene: TRBV19
CDR3nt: TGTGCCAGTAGTGACGGGGACTATGAAAAACTGTTTTTT
CDR3aa: CASSDGDYEKLFF

abundance: few
d_gene: NA
j_gene: TRBJ2-1
v_gene: TRBV19
CDR3nt: TGTGCCAGTAGTTCTATAGGAAATGAGCAGTTCTTC
CDR3aa: CASSSIGNEQFF

abundance: few
d_gene: NA
j_gene: TRBJ1-1
v_gene: TRBV18
CDR3nt: TGTGCCAGCTCACCACCACTGGGGAGGAACACTGAAGCTTTCTTT
CDR3aa: CASSPPLGRNTEAFF

abundance: NA
d_gene: TRBD1
j_gene: TRBJ2-5
v_gene: TRBV18
CDR3nt: TGTGCCAGCTCACCCGGACAGGGTATGGAGACCCAGTACTTC
CDR3aa: CASSPGQGMETQYF

abundance: few
d_gene: NA
j_gene: TRBJ1-1
v_gene: TRBV20-1
CDR3nt: TGCAGTGCTATTCTGATCACTGAAGCTTTCTTT
CDR3aa: CSAILITEAFF

abundance: NA
d_gene: NA
j_gene: TRBJ2-7
v_gene: TRBV6-1
CDR3nt: TGTGCCAGCAGCTATTCTACCTACGAGCAGTACTTC
CDR3aa: CASSYSTYEQYF

abundance: once
d_gene: NA
j_gene: TRBJ1-2
v_gene: TRBV19
CDR3nt: TGTGCCAGTAGTAGGTGGGGCTATGGCTACACCTTC
CDR3aa: CASSRWGYGYTF

abundance: NA
d_gene: NA
j_gene: TRBJ2-5
v_gene: TRBV5-1
CDR3nt: TGCGCCAGCAGGGATGAAAGGGCTGGGGAGACCCAGTACTTC
CDR3aa: CASRDERAGETQYF

abundance: NA
d_gene: NA
j_gene: TRBJ1-5
v_gene: TRBV10-3
CDR3nt: TGTGCCATCGGAGGGGCGGGCAATCAGCCCCAGCATTTT
CDR3aa: CAIGGAGNQPQHF

abundance: NA
d_gene: NA
j_gene: TRBJ1-1
v_gene: TRBV5-1
CDR3nt: TGCGCCAGCAGCTTAAAGGGGGACACTGAAGCTTTCTTT
CDR3aa: CASSLKGDTEAFF

abundance: few
d_gene: NA
j_gene: TRBJ2-4
v_gene: TRBV29-1
CDR3nt: TGCAGCGCCTTAGGGACAGCCAAAAACATTCAGTACTTC
CDR3aa: CSALGTAKNIQYF

abundance: once
d_gene: NA
j_gene: TRBJ2-3
v_gene: TRBV5-1
CDR3nt: TGCGCCAGCAGCTCCCTGGGCGCGGGAAGCACAGATACGCAGTATTTT
CDR3aa: CASSSLGAGSTDTQYF

abundance: NA
d_gene: NA
j_gene: TRBJ1-1
v_gene: TRBV7-8
CDR3nt: TGTGCCAGCAGCTCCATTCCGAAGACAAGGGAGACTGAAGCTTTCTTT
CDR3aa: CASSSIPKTRETEAFF

abundance: NA
d_gene: TRBD1
j_gene: TRBJ1-1
v_gene: TRBV18
CDR3nt: TGTGCCAGCTCAGAGCGGACAGGGCAAAATTTCTTT
CDR3aa: CASSERTGQNFF

abundance: NA
d_gene: NA
j_gene: TRBJ2-1
v_gene: TRBV5-1
CDR3nt: TGCGCCAGCAGCTTGGACGGGCGGGAGCAGTTCTTC
CDR3aa: CASSLDGREQFF

abundance: NA
d_gene: NA
j_gene: TRBJ1-6
v_gene: TRBV2
CDR3nt: TGTGCCAGCCAAACAGACAGGACGCAGGTTTCACCCCTCCACTTT
CDR3aa: CASQTDRTQVSPLHF

abundance: NA
d_gene: NA
j_gene: TRBJ2-7
v_gene: TRBV7-2
CDR3nt: TGTGCCAGCAGCCCGGTAGTAGCGGCGGCATACGAGCAGTACTTC
CDR3aa: CASSPVVAAAYEQYF

abundance: NA
d_gene: NA
j_gene: TRBJ1-2
v_gene: TRBV5-1
CDR3nt: TGCGCCAGCAGCCCTCGCCCGGTACAGGCAAATGGCTACACCTTC
CDR3aa: CASSPRPVQANGYTF

abundance: NA
d_gene: NA
j_gene: TRBJ2-4
v_gene: TRBV11-2
CDR3nt: TGTGCCAGCAGCTTAGGCGAGGGTGTCGGAAACATTCAGTACTTC
CDR3aa: CASSLGEGVGNIQYF

abundance: once
d_gene: NA
j_gene: TRBJ1-4
v_gene: TRBV27
CDR3nt: TGTGCCAGCGGACAGCACGGGGGGGCTAATGAAAAACTGTTTTTT
CDR3aa: CASGQHGGANEKLFF

abundance: NA
d_gene: NA
j_gene: TRBJ2-2
v_gene: TRBV7-7
CDR3nt: TGTGCTAGCAGCCAAGACAGGTTGTCCGGGGAGCTGTTTTTT
CDR3aa: CASSQDRLSGELFF

abundance: NA
d_gene: TRBD1
j_gene: TRBJ2-7
v_gene: TRBV29-1
CDR3nt: TGCAGCGTCAGGACAGGGGGCTCCTACGAGCAGTACTTC
CDR3aa: CSVRTGGSYEQYF

abundance: NA
d_gene: TRBD1
j_gene: TRBJ2-3
v_gene: TRBV18
CDR3nt: TGTGCCAGCTCGCGACAGGGGAGCACAGATACGCAGTATTTT
CDR3aa: CASSRQGSTDTQYF

abundance: NA
d_gene: NA
j_gene: TRBJ2-5
v_gene: TRBV6-6
CDR3nt: TGTGCCAGCAGTTACGAGACTCAGGGTTACCAAGAGACCCAGTACTTC
CDR3aa: CASSYETQGYQETQYF

abundance: NA
d_gene: TRBD1
j_gene: TRBJ1-2
v_gene: TRBV30
CDR3nt: TGTGCCTGGAGTGTAAGGAGGACAGGTACCGGCTACACCTTC
CDR3aa: CAWSVRRTGTGYTF

abundance: medium-sized
d_gene: NA
j_gene: TRBJ1-2
v_gene: TRBV5-3
CDR3nt: TGTGCCAGAAGTTTCTGCAGGGGAAAGGGCTACACCTTC
CDR3aa: CARSFCRGKGYTF

abundance: NA
d_gene: NA
j_gene: TRBJ1-2
v_gene: TRBV30
CDR3nt: TGTGCCTGGAGTGTATACAGGGCTGCCTATGGCTACACCTTC
CDR3aa: CAWSVYRAAYGYTF

abundance: NA
d_gene: NA
j_gene: TRBJ1-5
v_gene: TRBV18
CDR3nt: TGTGCCAGCTCCCCCAGGGGTGAAAATCAGCCCCAGCATTTT
CDR3aa: CASSPRGENQPQHF

abundance: few
d_gene: TRBD1
j_gene: TRBJ1-3
v_gene: TRBV5-4
CDR3nt: TGTGCCAGCAGCTTGGCGGGGACAGGTAACTCTGGAAACACCATATATTTT
CDR3aa: CASSLAGTGNSGNTIYF

abundance: NA
d_gene: NA
j_gene: TRBJ2-5
v_gene: TRBV15
CDR3nt: TGTGCCACCAGCAGAGGGGGCGGGGGCGTAGAGACCCAGTACTTC
CDR3aa: CATSRGGGGVETQYF

abundance: NA
d_gene: TRBD1
j_gene: TRBJ2-2
v_gene: TRBV2
CDR3nt: TGTGCCAGCAGGTCCGGGACAGGGTACGGGGAGCTGTTTTTT
CDR3aa: CASRSGTGYGELFF

abundance: NA
d_gene: NA
j_gene: TRBJ1-2
v_gene: TRBV19
CDR3nt: TGTGCCACCCGGACAGACCGGAACTATGGCTACACCTTC
CDR3aa: CATRTDRNYGYTF

abundance: NA
d_gene: NA
j_gene: TRBJ1-3
v_gene: TRBV25-1
CDR3nt: TGTGCCAGCAGTGAAGTAGGCAGTAGAAACACCATATATTTT
CDR3aa: CASSEVGSRNTIYF

abundance: NA
d_gene: TRBD1
j_gene: TRBJ1-6
v_gene: TRBV5-1
CDR3nt: TGCGCCAGCAGCGACGGGACAGGGGGTTCACCCCTCCACTTT
CDR3aa: CASSDGTGGSPLHF

abundance: once
d_gene: TRBD1
j_gene: TRBJ1-1
v_gene: TRBV29-1
CDR3nt: TGCAGCGTTACCGCCCCGACAGGGGGGAACACTGAAGCTTTCTTT
CDR3aa: CSVTAPTGGNTEAFF

abundance: NA
d_gene: NA
j_gene: TRBJ1-3
v_gene: TRBV7-8
CDR3nt: TGTGCCAGCAGCTTAAAGGGAATCGGTGGAAACACCATATATTTT
CDR3aa: CASSLKGIGGNTIYF

abundance: NA
d_gene: NA
j_gene: TRBJ2-4
v_gene: TRBV5-8
CDR3nt: TGTGCCAGCAGCCTAGACGGGTTGTTACCTCTAGCCAAAAACATTCAGTACTTC
CDR3aa: CASSLDGLLPLAKNIQYF

abundance: NA
d_gene: NA
j_gene: TRBJ1-6
v_gene: TRBV10-2
CDR3nt: TGCGCCAGCAGCCAGGGGAATTCACCCCTCCACTTT
CDR3aa: CASSQGNSPLHF